This TCR beta chain is drawn from a study of T cell responses to AZD1222 COVID-19 vaccine. General study points: Donors in the cohort were predominantly white British and more often female, and clonal diversity was possibly underestimated.

The V end was cut by 0 bases, the J end by 4 bases, with 6 bases between. CDR3 length: 14 residues. Germline CDR1 reads MNHEY; CDR2 reads SVGAGI. As to this clone: Antigen: not known.

TCRdb's table, derived via immunoSEQ multiplex PCR, lists solely in-frame clones and lacks some. The sample lists about 130,000 clones; under 95% were seen once. This chain links TRBV6-5 with TRBJ1-4; D is ambiguous. Sequenced here: peripheral blood, sampled on day 0 of AZD1222 vaccination. This TCR was sampled from an adult in good health. CDR3 region: CASSYSQSNEKLFF. The CDR3 DNA follows: TGTGCCAGCAGTTACTCACAGAGTAATGAAAAACTGTTTTTT.